These T cell receptor beta chains were read from a single sample in a study of identical twins. MiXCR, run by TCRdb on the 5' RACE reads, gives a single entry per CDR3 protein. The sample lists around 300,000 distinct CDR3 sequences, more than 6.5% occurring once. The sample was also linked to a second study, of yellow fever vaccine responses in identical twins.

The material sequenced was memory (CD45RO+) T cells sorted from blood. These TCRs come from a woman aged 18-29 years in good health. The CDR3 runs from the conserved cysteine through the conserved F or W. The order of the fields is D gene, V gene, J gene, clone size, CDR3 DNA, CDR3 protein. D genes are given only for firm matches. Size values are once, few and many counts, or a class for expanded clones, and some rows have none.

D gene: -
V gene: TRBV15
J gene: TRBJ1-3
clone size: -
CDR3 DNA: TGTGCCACCAGCAGAGATCGCAGGTTGAGAAACACCATATATTTT
CDR3 protein: CATSRDRRLRNTIYF

D gene: TRBD1
V gene: TRBV15
J gene: TRBJ2-2
clone size: few
CDR3 DNA: TGTGCCACCAGCAGAGGACAGGGTAGTATCGGGGAGCTGTTTTTT
CDR3 protein: CATSRGQGSIGELFF

D gene: -
V gene: TRBV29-1
J gene: TRBJ2-2
clone size: many
CDR3 DNA: TGCAGCGTTGGATCCCCCCCCGGTGAAAACACCGGGGAGCTGTTTTTT
CDR3 protein: CSVGSPPGENTGELFF

D gene: -
V gene: TRBV4-1
J gene: TRBJ2-1
clone size: -
CDR3 DNA: TGCGCCAGCAGCCAAGAGCTAGCGAGGCATGAGCAGTTCTTC
CDR3 protein: CASSQELARHEQFF

D gene: TRBD1
V gene: TRBV28
J gene: TRBJ1-2
clone size: -
CDR3 DNA: TGTGCCAGCAAAGACAGGGTTAACTATGGCTACACCTTC
CDR3 protein: CASKDRVNYGYTF

D gene: -
V gene: TRBV3-1
J gene: TRBJ1-5
clone size: -
CDR3 DNA: TGTGCCAGCAGCCACCCGGGGGGCAATCAGCCCCAGCATTTT
CDR3 protein: CASSHPGGNQPQHF

D gene: TRBD2
V gene: TRBV12-3/TRBV12-4
J gene: TRBJ2-1
clone size: few
CDR3 DNA: TGTGCCAGCAGCCCAGGAGCGGGAGGTTCCAATGAGCAGTTCTTC
CDR3 protein: CASSPGAGGSNEQFF

D gene: TRBD2
V gene: TRBV7-8
J gene: TRBJ2-3
clone size: many
CDR3 DNA: TGTGCCAGCAGCTCACAGGCTACCGGGACTAGCGCACCCTACACAGATACGCAGTATTTT
CDR3 protein: CASSSQATGTSAPYTDTQYF

D gene: TRBD1
V gene: TRBV6-6
J gene: TRBJ1-2
clone size: -
CDR3 DNA: TGTGCCAGCAGTTCCAGGGGGCTTGGCTACACCTTC
CDR3 protein: CASSSRGLGYTF

D gene: -
V gene: TRBV19
J gene: TRBJ1-1
clone size: -
CDR3 DNA: TGTGCTACCGGGAACACTGAAGCTTTCTTT
CDR3 protein: CATGNTEAFF

D gene: -
V gene: TRBV12-3/TRBV12-4
J gene: TRBJ2-7
clone size: many
CDR3 DNA: TGTGCCAGCAGTTTATTGTTTAGGTACGAGCAGTACTTC
CDR3 protein: CASSLLFRYEQYF

D gene: -
V gene: TRBV4-2
J gene: TRBJ2-2
clone size: few
CDR3 DNA: TGTGCCAGCAGCCTGGGTAAGGACACCGGGGAGCTGTTTTTT
CDR3 protein: CASSLGKDTGELFF

D gene: -
V gene: TRBV25-1
J gene: TRBJ1-4
clone size: few
CDR3 DNA: TGTGCCAGCAGGGGACCTTCAACTAATGAAAAACTGTTTTTT
CDR3 protein: CASRGPSTNEKLFF

D gene: -
V gene: TRBV29-1
J gene: TRBJ2-2
clone size: -
CDR3 DNA: TGCAGCGTTCCAACTTTGACCGGGGAGCTGTTTTTT
CDR3 protein: CSVPTLTGELFF

D gene: TRBD1
V gene: TRBV20-1
J gene: TRBJ1-1
clone size: many
CDR3 DNA: TGCAGTGCTAGAGCCGGGACAGGGGACACTGAAGCTTTCTTT
CDR3 protein: CSARAGTGDTEAFF

D gene: -
V gene: TRBV2
J gene: TRBJ1-4
clone size: -
CDR3 DNA: TGTGCCAGCAGTGAGCAGGCCATCGATGAAAAACTGTTTTTT
CDR3 protein: CASSEQAIDEKLFF

D gene: -
V gene: TRBV9
J gene: TRBJ2-5
clone size: few
CDR3 DNA: TGTGCCAGCAGCGTAGGGGGGGGCTTTAAAGAGACCCAGTACTTC
CDR3 protein: CASSVGGGFKETQYF

D gene: TRBD2
V gene: TRBV5-1
J gene: TRBJ2-3
clone size: -
CDR3 DNA: TGCGCCAGCAGCGCTTGGGGTCTAGCGGGGGGGCCCGTCACAGATACGCAGTATTTT
CDR3 protein: CASSAWGLAGGPVTDTQYF

D gene: -
V gene: TRBV5-1
J gene: TRBJ2-7
clone size: many
CDR3 DNA: TGCGCCAGCAGCTTATCGGCCTCGTCGGCCGCTAGCTCCTACGAGCAGTACTTC
CDR3 protein: CASSLSASSAASSYEQYF

D gene: TRBD1
V gene: TRBV20-1
J gene: TRBJ1-6
clone size: many
CDR3 DNA: TGCAGTGCTAGCCCAGACAGGGCAAGCTCCTATAATTCACCCCTCCACTTT
CDR3 protein: CSASPDRASSYNSPLHF

D gene: TRBD1
V gene: TRBV7-9
J gene: TRBJ1-5
clone size: -
CDR3 DNA: TGTGCCAGCAGCTTAGAGGCGGGACAGGGGAATCAGCCCCAGCATTTT
CDR3 protein: CASSLEAGQGNQPQHF

D gene: -
V gene: TRBV15
J gene: TRBJ2-5
clone size: -
CDR3 DNA: TGTGCCACCAGCAGGAGAGGGGCAGGAGAGACCCAGTACTTC
CDR3 protein: CATSRRGAGETQYF

D gene: -
V gene: TRBV28
J gene: TRBJ2-7
clone size: -
CDR3 DNA: TGTGCCAGCAGTTTATGGAGGGGAACGGTCTACGAGCAGTACTTC
CDR3 protein: CASSLWRGTVYEQYF

D gene: -
V gene: TRBV20-1
J gene: TRBJ2-7
clone size: many
CDR3 DNA: TGCAGTGCTAGATCCGGGACACGGGACTACGAGCAGTACTTC
CDR3 protein: CSARSGTRDYEQYF

D gene: -
V gene: TRBV18
J gene: TRBJ2-7
clone size: few
CDR3 DNA: TGTGCCAGCTCACCACGTCCGGGGATCGAGCAGTACTTC
CDR3 protein: CASSPRPGIEQYF

D gene: -
V gene: TRBV20-1
J gene: TRBJ1-2
clone size: many
CDR3 DNA: TGCAGTGCTAGCTCCGGGGGGCTTAGTGGCTACACCTTC
CDR3 protein: CSASSGGLSGYTF

D gene: -
V gene: TRBV9
J gene: TRBJ1-1
clone size: few
CDR3 DNA: TGTGCCAGCAGCCTCGGTTACATGAACACTGAAGCTTTCTTT
CDR3 protein: CASSLGYMNTEAFF

D gene: TRBD2
V gene: TRBV2
J gene: TRBJ2-1
clone size: many
CDR3 DNA: TGTGCCAGCAGGTGGGGCGGGGGGCTCAATGAGCAGTTCTTC
CDR3 protein: CASRWGGGLNEQFF

D gene: -
V gene: TRBV3-1
J gene: TRBJ2-2
clone size: many
CDR3 DNA: TGTGCCAGCAGCCTATACACCGGGGAGCTGTTTTTT
CDR3 protein: CASSLYTGELFF

D gene: TRBD2
V gene: TRBV11-2
J gene: TRBJ2-1
clone size: -
CDR3 DNA: TGTGCCAGCAGCCCCTGGACTAGCGGGAGTGGAAATGAGCAGTTCTTC
CDR3 protein: CASSPWTSGSGNEQFF

D gene: -
V gene: TRBV3-1
J gene: TRBJ2-7
clone size: -
CDR3 DNA: TGTGCCAGCAGCCCTTCGGGCTTGTCGCAGTACTTC
CDR3 protein: CASSPSGLSQYF

D gene: -
V gene: TRBV12-3/TRBV12-4
J gene: TRBJ1-1
clone size: -
CDR3 DNA: TGTGCCAGCAGTTTAGGTGGATTAAGTGAAGCTTTCTTT
CDR3 protein: CASSLGGLSEAFF

D gene: -
V gene: TRBV11-3
J gene: TRBJ1-2
clone size: -
CDR3 DNA: TGTGCCAGCAGCTTAAAATCGGGAGGTTCCTACGGCTACACCTTC
CDR3 protein: CASSLKSGGSYGYTF

D gene: -
V gene: TRBV12-3/TRBV12-4
J gene: TRBJ1-6
clone size: many
CDR3 DNA: TGTGCCAGCAGTCCTGGACTGAATTCACCCCTCCACTTT
CDR3 protein: CASSPGLNSPLHF

D gene: -
V gene: TRBV5-1
J gene: TRBJ1-6
clone size: few
CDR3 DNA: TGCGCCAGCAGTCCCGGTGGCAACCCAGCCCTCCACTTT
CDR3 protein: CASSPGGNPALHF